The 22 T cell receptor beta chains in this list originate from one sample, sequenced in a study of cytomegalovirus exposure and HLA in healthy donors. The PCR contained 60 Vbeta and 13 Jbeta primers. Measured with immunoSEQ multiplex PCR; TCRdb has only the in-frame clones, and not every one. The sample has nearly 110,000 clones; 75% to 85% are singletons. The sequenced sample was PBMCs. The source of these receptors is a man aged 45 to 65 in good health and CMV-seronegative.

This chain connects TRBV28 to TRBJ2-2, with 7 bases aligning to TRBD1. This CDR3 contains 18 residues. The germline CDR1 and CDR2 sequences are MDHEN and SYDVKM. The V segment lost 7 bases and the J segment 3 bases; nucleotides outside the gene matches: 17. The CDR3 here is CASIFSAGGGMDTGELFF. CDR3 bases: TGTGCCAGCATCTTCAGCGCAGGGGGTGGTATGGACACCGGGGAGCTGTTTTTT.

V and J are TRBV27 and TRBJ2-5, with D tentatively TRBD2 (7 bases). V shed 1 base and J shed 5 bases, with 17 bases lying between them. The CDR3 is made up of 16 amino acids. CDR1 is MNHEY and CDR2 is SMNVEV in the germline V gene (reference sequence). CDR3 residues: CASSLLGGGSRETQYF. The CDR3, as DNA: TGTGCCAGCAGTTTATTAGGGGGGGGTTCGAGGGAGACCCAGTACTTC.

The chain recombines TRBV28 with TRBJ2-3; 7 bases line up with TRBD1. Germline values: CDR1 MDHEN, CDR2 SYDVKM. This CDR3 region has 16 residues. With 3 bases clipped from V and 5 bases from J, the junction kept 11 bases outside the gene matches. This CDR3 is CASSFPRGGVGDTQYF. The CDR3, as DNA: TGTGCCAGCAGTTTCCCGCGAGGGGGCGTTGGAGATACGCAGTATTTT.

This rearrangement joins TRBV7-3 to TRBJ2-5; 7 bases align to TRBD2. CDR3 length equals 14 residues. V lost 4 bases to trimming and J lost 5 bases; unmatched junction nucleotides: 7. The germline CDR1 and CDR2 sequences are SGHTA and FQGTGA. The CDR3 DNA follows: TGTGCCAGCAGCTCTTTCAGCGGGGCGGAGACCCAGTACTTC. As protein: CASSSFSGAETQYF.

This clone was recorded once. The chain joins TRBV19 to TRBJ1-1; D remains unclear. The ends were cut back, 7 bases at V and 0 bases at J, with 12 bases in the middle. Germline values: CDR1 LNHDA, CDR2 SQIVND (reference sequence). The CDR3 loop spans 14 amino acids. CDR3 region: CASTHVVVNTEAFF. The CDR3 DNA reads TGTGCCAGTACCCACGTCGTAGTGAACACTGAAGCTTTCTTT.

V is TRBV4-1 and J is TRBJ1-3; the D gene is possibly TRBD1 (6 bases). Looked up from germline, CDR1 is MGHRA and CDR2 is YSYEKL. Trimming removed 4 bases from V and 0 bases from J, with 16 bases in between. The CDR3 has 17 residues. The CDR3 DNA follows: TGCGCCAGCAGCCTTCACAGGGTTCCCGGCTCTGGAAACACCATATATTTT. Protein sequence: CASSLHRVPGSGNTIYF.

This clone was seen a handful of times. The chain recombines TRBV6-5 with TRBJ2-7; 7 nucleotides agree with TRBD2. The CDR3 covers 14 residues. V was pared by 5 bases and J by 12 bases, with 16 bases of the junction left unmatched. Germline CDR1 reads MNHEY; CDR2 reads SVGAGI. The CDR3 region is CASSDPRTRLRPYV. CDR3 nucleotides: TGTGCCAGCAGTGACCCCCGGACTAGGCTACGACCGTACGTC.

This clone has a single count. The V call is TRBV7-2, the J call TRBJ1-5, with D unclear. The germline V and J ends were trimmed by 1 base and 9 bases, with 10 bases remaining between them. CDR1 is SGHTA and CDR2 is FQGNSA in the germline V gene. The CDR3 covers 13 residues. CDR3 coding DNA: TGTGCCAGCAGCTTAGGGTCCTGGCTGCCCCAGCATTTT. Its translation: CASSLGSWLPQHF.

This clone is a singleton in its sample. The V and J genes are TRBV15 and TRBJ1-1; D remains ambiguous. V was cut by 3 bases and J by 5 bases, with 19 bases left in between. CDR3 length: 16 residues. Germline CDR1 reads LNHNV; CDR2 reads YYDKDF (reference sequence). The CDR3 coding sequence is TGTGCCACCAGCAGTCGAGGGTCAATCGCTTGGACTGAAGCTTTCTTT. As protein: CATSSRGSIAWTEAFF.

Here the CDR3 DNA reads TGTGCCAGCAGCTTATCCCGACGCGGAGCTTTCTTT. It is translated as CASSLSRRGAFF. The V gene is TRBV11-2, the J gene TRBJ1-1; D unclear. The CDR3 totals 12 residues. Germline V gene data show CDR1 as SGHAT and CDR2 as FQNNGV. The V gene lost 2 bases and the J gene lost 10 bases, with 11 bases spanning the gap.

The gene calls are TRBV5-5 and TRBJ1-4; D uncertain. V was shortened by 0 bases and J by 4 bases, with 10 bases between the two germline ends. The CDR3 length is 15 residues. The germline V gene encodes CDR1 SGHKS and CDR2 YYEKEE (reference sequence). The DNA for the CDR3 is TGTGCCAGCAGCTTGGGGCCGCTCCATAATGAAAAACTGTTTTTT. Protein: CASSLGPLHNEKLFF.

Points on this clone: A read error may account for a junction end that differs from germline. The J gene is TRBJ2-5, the V gene TRBV7-7; D not certain. Germline V gene sequence: CDR1 SSHAT, CDR2 FNYEAQ (reference sequence). The CDR3 contains 12 residues. DNA for the CDR3: TGTGCTAGCAGCCCGGTGGAGGAGACCCAGTACTTC. Translating it yields CASSPVEETQYF.

This chain joins TRBV18 and TRBJ2-4, with 11 bases identical to TRBD1. Germline CDR1 reads KGHSH; CDR2 reads LQKENI. The CDR3 has 14 residues. With V trimmed by 6 bases and J by 9 bases, 7 bases remained unmatched. The CDR3 region has the DNA TGTGCCAGCTCGCAGGGACAGGGGGTTGGCATTCAGTACTTC. This translates into CASSQGQGVGIQYF.

The chain is built from TRBV27 and TRBJ1-5; tentative D call: TRBD1 (5 bases). CDR3 length: 14 amino acids. V lost 3 bases and J 6 bases, leaving 12 bases between the germline ends. CDR1 MNHEY and CDR2 SMNVEV come from the germline V gene (reference sequence). The CDR3 region is CASSFSRESQPQHF. The CDR3 DNA is TGTGCCAGCAGTTTTAGCAGGGAAAGTCAGCCCCAGCATTTT.

V usage is TRBV18 and J usage is TRBJ2-5, with 10 bases that match TRBD2. Unmatched junction bases numbered 0, after V lost 2 bases and J lost 3 bases. CDR3 length equals 14 residues. Germline CDR1 and CDR2: KGHSH and LQKENI. DNA of the CDR3: TGTGCCAGCTCACCAACTAGCGGGGAAGAGACCCAGTACTTC. Translating it yields CASSPTSGEETQYF.

As for this clone: A read error may produce the germline difference seen at one junction end. The rearrangement joins TRBV7-7 to TRBJ2-2; TRBD2 is a possible D gene (6 bases). The germline gives CDR1 SSHAT, CDR2 FNYEAQ (reference sequence). The CDR3 is made up of 15 amino acids. CDR3 in amino acids: CTSSLGGGGTGELFF. The CDR3 DNA sequence: TGTACCAGCAGCTTAGGTGGGGGAGGCACCGGGGAGCTGTTTTTT. Full variable domain (remainder filled in from reference TRBV7-7 and TRBJ2-2): GAGVSQSPRYKVTKRGQDVTLRCDPISSHATLYWYQQALGQGPEFLTYFNYEAQPDKSGLPSDRFSAERPEGSISTLTIQRTEQRDSAMYRCTSSLGGGGTGELFFGEGSRLTVL.

The V call is TRBV18, the J call TRBJ1-4, with 7 nucleotides matching TRBD1. V gave up 5 bases and J gave up 11 bases; unmatched junction bases: 11. CDR1 is KGHSH and CDR2 is LQKENI in the germline V gene. The CDR3 contains 14 residues. In nucleotides, the CDR3 is TGTGCCAGCTCATCCGACGTGACACAGGGGAAACTGTTTTTT. This gives the protein CASSSDVTQGKLFF.

The table lists this clone with a few counts. The rearrangement joins TRBV25-1 to TRBJ1-1; 9 bases match TRBD1. The V gene's germline CDR1 is MGHDK and CDR2 SYGVNS. The trim removed 4 bases at V and 5 bases at J, leaving 8 bases unmatched. CDR3 size: 15 residues. The CDR3 reads CASSGTGGIPTEAFF. CDR3 nucleotide sequence: TGTGCCAGCAGTGGCACAGGGGGCATTCCAACTGAAGCTTTCTTT.

The V gene is TRBV9, the J gene TRBJ1-2; TRBD1 agrees at 7 bases. The CDR3 runs to 16 residues. V was clipped by 0 bases and J by 5 bases; unmatched bases: 10. In germline, CDR1 is SGDLS, CDR2 YYNGEE. The CDR3 sequence: CASSVGGRQGQYGYTF. The CDR3 region has the DNA TGTGCCAGCAGCGTAGGAGGTCGGCAGGGACAGTATGGCTACACCTTC.

The chain joins TRBV5-4 to TRBJ1-2; TRBD1 is a possible D gene (5 bases). The germline V gene has CDR1 SGHNT and CDR2 YYREEE (reference sequence). The CDR3 is 14 amino acids. Trimming removed 0 bases at V and 5 bases at J, with 11 bases between. This chain's CDR3 is CASSLAAGRYGYTF. The CDR3 region has the DNA TGTGCCAGCAGCTTGGCGGCAGGGCGGTATGGCTACACCTTC.

CDR3 region: CASSLVAGETYEQYF. CDR3 coding DNA: TGCGCCAGCAGCTTGGTGGCGGGGGAAACCTACGAGCAGTACTTC. V is TRBV5-1 and J is TRBJ2-5; TRBD2 aligns across 7 bases. The J call could be wrong; TRBJ2-7 is a better fit for the DNA end. The germline V gene encodes CDR1 SGHRS and CDR2 YFSETQ. There are 15 residues in the CDR3.

This clone was seen only once. This sequence joins TRBV7-9 and TRBJ1-4; a possible D gene is TRBD1 (6 bases). Germline V gives CDR1 SEHNR, CDR2 FQNEAQ (reference sequence). V was clipped by 6 bases and J by 4 bases, with 15 bases between them. This CDR3 contains 15 residues. CDR3 in DNA: TGTGCCAGCAGGCCTAGGACAGAGAATAATGAAAAACTGTTTTTT. Translation gives CASRPRTENNEKLFF.